The following is a TCR beta chain sequence with its context. Its antigen specificity is not known. No clone much larger than this one lies a single base away; base qualities are absent. Each PCR received spiked-in synthetic TCR analog templates so that absolute template abundance could be estimated from read counts. The immunoSEQ assay was used to amplify TCRbeta CDR3 regions from genomic DNA with bias-controlled V and J gene primers. Sequencing of rearranged TCRbeta segments was done at approximately 20X coverage. The original methods were these. Clustering was used to correct sequencing errors, and CDR3s were annotated against IMGT to assign V, D and J genes. Out-of-frame and stop-codon sequences were excluded, and only productive TCRbeta rearrangements were used in downstream analyses. Clonality was calculated as one minus the Shannon entropy normalized by the log of the number of unique productive sequences. Fisher's exact test with Benjamini-Hochberg correction, at a threshold of adjusted p below 0.01, was used to find clones that differed between time points or between blood and tumor. TCRdb took this table from immuneACCESS and kept in-frame rearrangements with V and J called. Such tables lack part of the clones; where checked against another copy, unresolved V genes explain under half of the gap, and the rest is unexplained. V and J calls and clone size are copied from that table; D and trimming were computed from the DNA. In this sample the table shows over 100,000 clones, approximately 90% of which occur a single time. The biggest ten clones account for around 3.7% of the sample.

The data were taken from a study of PD-L1 blockade in urothelial cancer (dated by TCRdb to 2016 to 2017). A note on the overall study: Therapy was started at some point between 2013 and 2015 for all patients, and atezolizumab 1,200 mg was administered intravenously every 3 weeks. About nine tenths of the roughly 30 patients were males with bladder-origin urothelial cancer, and about 60% of the roughly 30 reported a prior smoking history. Patients had an ECOG performance status of 0 or 1 and had received between 0 and 3 prior chemotherapy regimens. Blood samples were analyzed at two time points: 3 weeks after treatment start (second dose) and 6 weeks after treatment start. A median of about 150,000 T cells and 80,000 to 100,000 unique TCRs was obtained from blood samples, and a median clonality of approximately 0.077 was observed. The study, an exploratory multi-omic analysis, examined somatic, immune and clinical correlates of response to PD-L1 blockade with atezolizumab in urothelial cancer. Pretreatment tumor samples and matched peripheral blood, collected serially before and after atezolizumab treatment, underwent TCR sequencing. Progression-free survival longer than 6 months counted as durable clinical benefit, and TCR features were additionally tested against both progression-free and overall survival. Whole exome sequencing and RNA sequencing of pretreatment tumors were performed alongside TCR sequencing in the same patients. Durable clinical benefit was achieved by nine patients but not by the remaining 20. Pretreatment blood TCR-seq was available for about 27 patients, at least one posttreatment blood collection was obtained for 25 or so patients, and tumor TCR-seq was available for 25 or so patients. Overall study outcomes, separate from this receptor: Patients with durable benefit showed greater expansion of tumor-associated TCR clones in peripheral blood 3 weeks after starting treatment (n ≈ 22, p = 0.022). Small sample size (n ≈ 30) and many exploratory analyses mean the results are intended to be hypothesis-generating. Improved progression-free and overall survival was associated with having pretreatment peripheral blood TCR clonality below the median.

Interpreted using the paper, the time point label stands for: peripheral blood 6 weeks after treatment start. The cohort included roughly 30 patients with locally advanced or metastatic urothelial carcinoma who were treated at Memorial Sloan Kettering on a trial protocol. Peripheral blood mononuclear cells were collected pretreatment and during treatment, with between 1 and 8 total time points obtained per patient. The Qiagen DNeasy Blood extraction kit was used to purify genomic DNA from total PBMCs and tumor samples. PBMCs were collected pretreatment and during treatment and were isolated and stored as previously described. From the cysteine up to the phenylalanine, the CDR3 has a length of 15 residues. CDR3 DNA is the only sequence kept; it has 45 bases, read in frame from the first base. Trimming at the junction amounts to 3 bases on V and 2 bases on J, and the germline ends lie 15 bases apart. CDR1 GTSNPN and CDR2 SVGIG were looked up in the germline V gene (reference sequence).

The receptor comes from a man aged 55 to 70 with urothelial cancer. The sample in question was PBMCs, obtained around atezolizumab (anti-PD-L1) treatment. The receptor chain draws on TRBV30 and TRBJ2-3, and TRBD1 may be the D gene, going by 7 matching bases. The DNA is as follows: TGTGCCTGGAGAGGAGGGACAGACAACACAGATACGCAGTATTTT. Translation gives CAWRGGTDNTDTQYF. The reference TRBV30 and TRBJ2-3 proteins fill in what lies around the CDR3, so the full variable domain reads SQTIHQWPATLVQPVGSPLSLECTVEGTSNPNLYWYRQAAGRGLQLLFYSVGIGQISSEVPQNLSASRPQDRQFILSSKKLLLSDSGFYLCAWRGGTDNTDTQYFGPGTRLTVL.